These 7 T cell receptor beta chains share one sample of origin, sequenced in a study of cytomegalovirus exposure and HLA in healthy donors. Researchers ran the PCR with 60 Vbeta and 13 Jbeta primers. The method was immunoSEQ multiplex PCR; TCRdb's version includes in-frame clones alone and lacks a portion of them. Counted here are some 81,000 clones, 60% to 75% occurring once; the ten biggest clones make up roughly 11%. Sequenced material: PBMCs. All receptors come from a woman aged 40 to 55 in good health and CMV-seropositive.

The chain couples TRBV6-1 to TRBJ2-3; TRBD2 agrees at 10 bases. Germline loops: CDR1 MNHNS, CDR2 SASEGT. This CDR3 is built from 16 residues. V shed 3 bases and J 2 bases; nucleotides not matched to a gene: 5. Here the CDR3 reads CASSELLAGTTDTQYF. The DNA for the CDR3 is TGTGCCAGCAGTGAGTTACTAGCGGGAACCACAGATACGCAGTATTTT.

V usage is TRBV5-1 and J usage is TRBJ2-7, with D tentatively TRBD1 (6 bases). Germline V CDR1 and CDR2: SGHRS, YFSETQ. V dropped 2 bases and J dropped 3 bases, with 6 bases sitting between them. There are 12 residues in the CDR3. CDR3 loop: CASSLQGYEQYF. The CDR3 region has the DNA TGCGCCAGCAGCTTACAGGGCTACGAGCAGTACTTC. Drawing the rest from reference TRBV5-1 and TRBJ2-7, the complete variable domain is KAGVTQTPRYLIKTRGQQVTLSCSPISGHRSVSWYQQTPGQGLQFLFEYFSETQRNKGNFPGRFSGRQFSNSRSEMNVSTLELGDSALYLCASSLQGYEQYFGPGTRLTVT.

The chain uses TRBV28 and TRBJ1-1; 8 bases fit TRBD1. V trimming: 6 bases; J trimming: 6 bases; junction bases outside the gene matches: 6. CDR3 length: 13 amino acids. Per the germline V gene, CDR1 is MDHEN and CDR2 is SYDVKM. The CDR3 sequence: CASRNAQGAEAFF. CDR3 sequence (DNA): TGTGCCAGCAGGAATGCACAGGGGGCTGAAGCTTTCTTT. The full variable domain, rest sourced from reference TRBV28 and TRBJ1-1, is DVKVTQSSRYLVKRTGEKVFLECVQDMDHENMFWYRQDPGLGLRLIYFSYDVKMKEKGDIPEGYSVSREKKERFSLILESASTNQTSMYLCASRNAQGAEAFFGQGTRLTVV.

The sample holds one count of this clone. The rearrangement uses TRBV11-2 and TRBJ1-1; D uncertain. The CDR3 loop spans 14 amino acids. Germline assignment: CDR1 SGHAT and CDR2 FQNNGV. The ends were cut back, 4 bases at V and 1 base at J, with 10 bases in the middle. CDR3 sequence (DNA): TGTGCCAGCAGCTATAGGCCGGGGAACACTGAAGCTTTCTTT. This translates into CASSYRPGNTEAFF.

Here the CDR3 DNA reads TGCAGCGTTGATTCGACGGGGGTGAGGGGCTACACCTTC. It specifies CSVDSTGVRGYTF. This sequence joins TRBV29-1 and TRBJ1-2; D is perhaps TRBD1 (5 bases). Germline V gene sequence: CDR1 SQVTM, CDR2 ANQGSEA. The V end lost 3 bases, the J end lost 8 bases, and 16 bases lay between the germline ends. CDR3 length: 13 residues.

This chain uses TRBV30 with TRBJ2-3, with D possibly TRBD2 on 5 matching bases. V lost 3 bases and J lost 0, with 10 bases in between. The V gene's germline CDR1 is GTSNPN and CDR2 SVGIG (reference sequence). This CDR3 has 14 residues. CDR3 coding DNA: TGTGCCTGGAGCAGGAGGTCTAGCACAGATACGCAGTATTTT. It translates to CAWSRRSSTDTQYF.

The chain links TRBV11-2 to TRBJ2-7, with a possible D match to TRBD2 (6 bases). Germline V gene data show CDR1 as SGHAT and CDR2 as FQNNGV. CDR3 size: 13 residues. Trimming took off 5 bases at V and 8 bases at J, with 16 bases between the two ends. CDR3 in DNA: TGTGCCAGCAGCCCGACTTGGGAGGCGAAGCAGTACTTC. Translated, it gives CASSPTWEAKQYF.